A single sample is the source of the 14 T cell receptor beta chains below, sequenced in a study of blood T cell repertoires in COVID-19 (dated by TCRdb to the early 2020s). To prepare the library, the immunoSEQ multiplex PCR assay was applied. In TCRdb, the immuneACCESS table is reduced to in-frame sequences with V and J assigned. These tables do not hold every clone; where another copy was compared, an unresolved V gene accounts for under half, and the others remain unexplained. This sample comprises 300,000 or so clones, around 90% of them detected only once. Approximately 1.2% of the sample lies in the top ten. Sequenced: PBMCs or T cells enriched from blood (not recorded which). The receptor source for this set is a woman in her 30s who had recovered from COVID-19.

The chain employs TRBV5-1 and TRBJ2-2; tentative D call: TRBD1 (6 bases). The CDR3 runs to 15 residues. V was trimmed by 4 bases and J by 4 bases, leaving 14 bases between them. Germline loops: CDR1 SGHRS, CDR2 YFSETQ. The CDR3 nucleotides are TGCGCCAGCAGCCCTGCACAGGGCAGCACCGGGGAGCTGTTTTTT. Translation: CASSPAQGSTGELFF.

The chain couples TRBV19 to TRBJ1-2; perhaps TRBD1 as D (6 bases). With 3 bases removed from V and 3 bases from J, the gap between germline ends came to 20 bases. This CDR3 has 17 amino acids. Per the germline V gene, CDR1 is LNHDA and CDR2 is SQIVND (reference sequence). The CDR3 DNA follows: TGTGCCAGTAGTATTTCGGCATTCGGGGGGCTCGACTATGGCTACACCTTC. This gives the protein CASSISAFGGLDYGYTF.

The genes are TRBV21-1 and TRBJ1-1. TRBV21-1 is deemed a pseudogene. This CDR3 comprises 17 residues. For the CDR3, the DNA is TGTGCCAGCAGCAAAGCGCGATTGGAGGGGAGGGACACTGAAGCTTTCTTT. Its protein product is CASSKARLEGRDTEAFF.

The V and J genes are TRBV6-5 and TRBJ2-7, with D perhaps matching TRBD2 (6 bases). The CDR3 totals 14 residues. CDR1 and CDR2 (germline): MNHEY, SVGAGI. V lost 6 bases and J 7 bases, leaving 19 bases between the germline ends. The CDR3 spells CASSPGTDPWEQYF. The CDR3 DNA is TGTGCCAGCAGCCCCGGGACTGATCCTTGGGAGCAGTACTTC.

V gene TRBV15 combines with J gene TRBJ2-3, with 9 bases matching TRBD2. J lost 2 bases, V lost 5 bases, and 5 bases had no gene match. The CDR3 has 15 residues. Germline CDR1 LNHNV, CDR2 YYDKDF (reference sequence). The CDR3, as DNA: TGTGCCACCAGCCGAGCGGGAGGACCCACAGATACGCAGTATTTT. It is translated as CATSRAGGPTDTQYF.

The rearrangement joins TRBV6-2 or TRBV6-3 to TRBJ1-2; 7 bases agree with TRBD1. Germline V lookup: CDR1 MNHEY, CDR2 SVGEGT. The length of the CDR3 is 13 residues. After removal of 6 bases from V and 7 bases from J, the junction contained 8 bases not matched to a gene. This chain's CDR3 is CASSLNDRVGYTF. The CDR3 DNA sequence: TGTGCCAGCAGCCTCAATGACAGGGTTGGCTACACCTTC.

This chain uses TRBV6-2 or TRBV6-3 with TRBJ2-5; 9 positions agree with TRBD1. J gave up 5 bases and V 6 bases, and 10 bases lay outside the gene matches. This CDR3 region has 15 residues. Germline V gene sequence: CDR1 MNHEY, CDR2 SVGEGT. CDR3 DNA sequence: TGTGCCAGCAGCCCCGGGACAGGGTTTGGGGAGACCCAGTACTTC. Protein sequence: CASSPGTGFGETQYF.

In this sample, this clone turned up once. The CDR3 region is CASSPPSGTYNEQFF. CDR3 in DNA: TGTGCCAGCAGCCCACCTAGCGGGACCTACAATGAGCAGTTCTTC. The chain uses TRBV11-2 and TRBJ2-1; 9 nucleotides align to TRBD2. The CDR3 covers 15 residues. Germline loops: CDR1 SGHAT, CDR2 FQNNGV. The J segment lost 2 bases and the V segment lost 5 bases, leaving 4 bases of the junction unmatched.

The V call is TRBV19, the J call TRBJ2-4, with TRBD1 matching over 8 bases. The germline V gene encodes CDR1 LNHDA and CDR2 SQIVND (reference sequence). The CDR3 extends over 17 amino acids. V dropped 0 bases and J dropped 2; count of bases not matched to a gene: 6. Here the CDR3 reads CASSIDAGGSSKNIQYF. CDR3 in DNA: TGTGCCAGTAGTATAGACGCAGGGGGCTCTTCCAAAAACATTCAGTACTTC.

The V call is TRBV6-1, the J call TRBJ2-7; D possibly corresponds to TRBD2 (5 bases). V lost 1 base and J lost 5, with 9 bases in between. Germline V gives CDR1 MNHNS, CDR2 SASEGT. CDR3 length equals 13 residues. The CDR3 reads CASSEVRVHEQYF. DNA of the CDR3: TGTGCCAGCAGTGAAGTGAGGGTCCACGAGCAGTACTTC.

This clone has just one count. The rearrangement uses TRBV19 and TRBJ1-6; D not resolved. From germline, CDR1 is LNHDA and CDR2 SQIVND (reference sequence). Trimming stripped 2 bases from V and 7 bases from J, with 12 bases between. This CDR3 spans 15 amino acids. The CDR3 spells CASSISRGGNSPLHF. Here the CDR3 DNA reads TGTGCCAGTAGTATATCTCGCGGAGGGAATTCACCCCTCCACTTT.

Here the CDR3 DNA reads TGTGCCAGCAGTGAACCCGAACTAGCGGGAGGGCCGGTTAGATCCTACAATGAGCAGTTCTTC. Amino acid sequence: CASSEPELAGGPVRSYNEQFF. The chain joins TRBV2 to TRBJ2-1; TRBD2 aligns across 13 bases. Trimming took 2 bases from V and 1 from J; bases not matched to a gene: 14. The CDR3 contains 21 residues. Germline V gene data show CDR1 as SNHLY and CDR2 as FYNNEI.

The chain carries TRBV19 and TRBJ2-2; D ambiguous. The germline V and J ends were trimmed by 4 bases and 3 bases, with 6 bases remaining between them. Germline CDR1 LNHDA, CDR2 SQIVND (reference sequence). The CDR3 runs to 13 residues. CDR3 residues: CASSNSYTGELFF. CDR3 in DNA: TGTGCCAGTAGTAATAGCTACACCGGGGAGCTGTTTTTT. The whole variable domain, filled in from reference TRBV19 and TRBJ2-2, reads DGGITQSPKYLFRKEGQNVTLSCEQNLNHDAMYWYRQDPGQGLRLIYYSQIVNDFQKGDIAEGYSVSREKKESFPLTVTSAQKNPTAFYLCASSNSYTGELFFGEGSRLTVL.

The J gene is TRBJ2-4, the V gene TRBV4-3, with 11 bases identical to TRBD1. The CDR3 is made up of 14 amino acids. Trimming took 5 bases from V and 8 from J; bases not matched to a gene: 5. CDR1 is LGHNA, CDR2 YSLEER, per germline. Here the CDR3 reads CASSSGTGGDIQYF. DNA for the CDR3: TGCGCCAGCAGCTCAGGGACAGGGGGAGACATTCAGTACTTC.